Included here is one TCR beta chain sequence, with context. The sample originates from a study of blood T cell repertoires in COVID-19. Across the whole study: The analysed material was cDNA or gDNA that came from T cells, B-cell-depleted T cells, or PBMCs.

Symptom resolution, clearance, or two negative PCRs marked donors in Cohort 3 as recovered. With 5 bases removed from V and 6 bases from J, the gap between germline ends came to 10 bases. This CDR3 has 13 amino acids. Germline lookup yields CDR1 SGHTA and CDR2 FQGTGA. As originally analysed: Estimation of nucleated cell counts relied on the amplification of reference gene primers. Clones were read by immunoSEQ multiplex PCR, and TCRdb kept only the in-frame ones, dropping some. The D gene and trimming were derived from the DNA, and the V and J assignments and clone size from that table. The sample shows approximately 390,000 clones, approximately 90% of them seen only once.

The chain recombines TRBV7-3 with TRBJ2-2; D not resolved. The sequencing input was PBMCs or T cells enriched from blood (not recorded which). This sequence was found in a woman between 50 and 59 years old who had recovered from COVID-19. DNA for the CDR3: TGTGCCAGCAGCCCCCGGAGCGCCGGGGAGCTGTTTTTT. Translation: CASSPRSAGELFF. Together with reference TRBV7-3 and TRBJ2-2, the CDR3 gives the full variable domain: GAGVSQTPSNKVTEKGKYVELRCDPISGHTALYWYRQSLGQGPEFLIYFQGTGAADDSGLPNDRFFAVRPEGSVSTLKIQRTERGDSAVYLCASSPRSAGELFFGEGSRLTVL.